One and the same sample provided the 24 T cell receptor beta chains below, sequenced in a study of blood T cells in healthy people across ages. PCR was performed a second time for 7 to 11 cycles using a sample-barcoded 5' primer and a J-beta primer mix. Each CDR3 protein gets one entry after TCRdb re-called the 5' RACE reads with MiXCR. The table records hundreds of thousands of distinct CDR3 sequences, 44% of them present only once. Input material: blood. These receptor sequences come from a man in his 60s in good health.

The V call is TRBV12-3 or TRBV12-4, the J call TRBJ1-5; the D gene is possibly TRBD1 (6 bases). V was trimmed by 3 bases and J by 5 bases, leaving 11 bases between them. The CDR3 is made up of 14 amino acids. This CDR3 reads CASSFSGAHQPQHF. The CDR3, as DNA: TGTGCCAGCAGTTTCTCAGGGGCGCATCAGCCCCAGCATTTT.

This clonotype was counted a few times. The genes are TRBV4-1 and TRBJ2-4; no clear D gene. Trimming took off 0 bases at V and 9 bases at J, with 12 bases between the two ends. This CDR3 is 14 amino acids long. The germline V gene encodes CDR1 MGHRA and CDR2 YSYEKL. The CDR3 protein is CASSQDISIGIQYF. CDR3 sequence (DNA): TGCGCCAGCAGCCAAGATATATCGATTGGCATTCAGTACTTC.

The chain combines TRBV10-3 with TRBJ2-7, with 8 bases identical to TRBD1. This CDR3 has 14 amino acids. The germline V gene encodes CDR1 ENHRY and CDR2 SYGVKD. With 6 bases clipped from V and 3 bases from J, the junction kept 7 bases outside the gene matches. Here the CDR3 reads CAIRYRQGSYEQYF. CDR3 coding DNA: TGTGCCATCAGATATCGACAGGGGAGCTACGAGCAGTACTTC.

This clonotype was picked up a small number of times. The V and J genes are TRBV4-1 and TRBJ1-2; D call uncertain. Germline V lookup: CDR1 MGHRA, CDR2 YSYEKL. With 0 bases removed from V and 8 bases from J, the gap between germline ends came to 16 bases. This CDR3 has 15 residues. The CDR3 loop reads CASSQDPGREGGYTF. The CDR3 DNA is TGCGCCAGCAGCCAAGACCCGGGGAGGGAAGGAGGCTACACCTTC.

The chain carries TRBV7-8 and TRBJ2-7; 8 bases map to TRBD2. This CDR3 is 15 amino acids long. Trimming cost V 1 base and J 1 base; bases outside gene matches: 3. Germline loops: CDR1 SGHVS, CDR2 FQNEAQ. CDR3 in DNA: TGTGCCAGCAGCTTAGAACTAGCGGCATCCTACGAGCAGTACTTC. This translates into CASSLELAASYEQYF.

This clonotype was detected ten times or more. The chain joins TRBV6-2 or TRBV6-3 to TRBJ2-6; no definite D call. The V end lost 4 bases, the J end lost 2 bases, and 3 bases lay between the germline ends. Germline V gene sequence: CDR1 MNHEY, CDR2 SVGEGT. The CDR3 spans 13 residues. The CDR3 loop reads CASSSTGANVLTF. The CDR3 DNA is TGTGCCAGCAGTTCCACTGGGGCCAACGTCCTGACTTTC.

This clonotype was seen only a few times. The V gene is TRBV6-6, the J gene TRBJ2-7; 12 bases are a match to TRBD2. Trimming took 6 bases from V and 3 from J; bases not matched to a gene: 6. Germline-derived CDR1 and CDR2 are MNHNY and SVGAGI (reference sequence). The CDR3 consists of 15 residues. In DNA form, the CDR3 reads TGTGCCAGCAGACAAACTAGCGGGGGGATCTACGAGCAGTACTTC. It codes for CASRQTSGGIYEQYF.

This clonotype has only one observation. This rearrangement joins TRBV18 to TRBJ2-5; D remains ambiguous. The V gene lost 3 bases and the J gene lost 0 bases, with 8 bases spanning the gap. Germline V gives CDR1 KGHSH, CDR2 LQKENI. The CDR3 is 14 amino acids. Written as DNA, the CDR3 is TGTGCCAGCTCACCCAGGCAGAACCAAGAGACCCAGTACTTC. Its protein product is CASSPRQNQETQYF.

The sample holds a few counts of this clonotype. The chain combines TRBV20-1 with TRBJ2-3; D might be TRBD2 (5 bases). The CDR3 is 15 amino acids. Per the germline V gene, CDR1 is DFQATT and CDR2 is SNEGSKA (reference sequence). Trimming removed 5 bases from V and 1 base from J, with 16 bases in between. The DNA of the CDR3 is TGCAGTGCTGCCCATCGGGGAGTTGGCACAGATACGCAGTATTTT. Its protein is CSAAHRGVGTDTQYF.

This clonotype appeared a few times. The chain joins TRBV6-6 to TRBJ2-7; 7 bases align to TRBD2. The germline gives CDR1 MNHNY, CDR2 SVGAGI (reference sequence). Trimming removed 6 bases from V and 5 bases from J; junction bases left unmatched: 16. CDR3 length equals 16 residues. The CDR3 sequence is CASSHPSGGRSHEQYF. The CDR3 coding sequence is TGTGCCAGCAGCCACCCGTCGGGAGGCAGATCACACGAGCAGTACTTC.

V gene TRBV27 combines with J gene TRBJ1-4; D is possibly TRBD1 (6 bases). V was trimmed by 5 bases and J by 7 bases, leaving 14 bases between them. This CDR3 is built from 14 residues. Germline values: CDR1 MNHEY, CDR2 SMNVEV (reference sequence). The CDR3 loop is CASSITGMAEKLFF. In nucleotides, the CDR3 is TGTGCCAGCAGTATTACAGGGATGGCTGAAAAACTGTTTTTT.

The chain recombines TRBV4-1 with TRBJ2-5; 9 bases align to TRBD2. From germline, CDR1 is MGHRA and CDR2 YSYEKL. Trimming removed 8 bases from V and 0 bases from J; junction bases left unmatched: 13. This CDR3 is built from 17 residues. CDR3 in amino acids: CASGVRASGAYQETQYF. The CDR3, as DNA: TGCGCCAGCGGCGTCAGGGCTAGCGGGGCGTACCAAGAGACCCAGTACTTC.

This chain joins TRBV5-6 and TRBJ1-2; D remains ambiguous. CDR1 is SGHDT, CDR2 YYEEEE, per germline. The CDR3 totals 13 residues. The V end lost 2 bases, the J end lost 8 bases, and 13 bases lay between the germline ends. CDR3 region: CASSFRVAKGYTF. The CDR3 DNA follows: TGTGCCAGCAGCTTTCGGGTTGCTAAGGGCTACACCTTC. The full variable domain, with the rest looked up from reference TRBV5-6 and TRBJ1-2, is DAGVTQSPTHLIKTRGQQVTLRCSPKSGHDTVSWYQQALGQGPQFIFQYYEEEERQRGNFPDRFSGHQFPNYSSELNVNALLLGDSALYLCASSFRVAKGYTFGSGTRLTVV.

This clonotype was counted a few times. The chain uses TRBV6-2 or TRBV6-3 and TRBJ2-7; the D call may be TRBD1 or TRBD2 (5 bases each). With 4 bases removed from V and 7 bases from J, the gap between germline ends came to 17 bases. CDR3 length: 14 residues. In germline, CDR1 is MNHEY, CDR2 SVGEGT. Here the CDR3 reads CASSSPGGRGEQYF. The DNA for the CDR3 is TGTGCCAGCAGTTCCCCCGGAGGTAGGGGTGAGCAGTACTTC.

Points on this clonotype: One junction end does not reproduce the germline sequence, and a read error may be involved. This chain links TRBV27 with TRBJ2-2; no firm D call. CDR1 and CDR2 (germline): MNHEY, SMNVEV (reference sequence). The CDR3 is made up of 12 amino acids. The CDR3 spells CASCLTGGELFF. CDR3 sequence (DNA): TGTGCCAGCTGTTTGACCGGCGGGGAGCTGTTTTTT.

This chain joins TRBV7-2 and TRBJ2-5; D unclear. The V end lost 1 base, the J end lost 3 bases, and 9 bases lay between the germline ends. From germline, CDR1 is SGHTA and CDR2 FQGNSA. The CDR3 runs 14 residues. The CDR3 loop is CASSLVVAKETQYF. For the CDR3, the DNA is TGTGCCAGCAGCTTAGTAGTGGCTAAAGAGACCCAGTACTTC.

The CDR3: CASSLLLDEQFF. The DNA for the CDR3 is TGCGCCAGCAGCCTTTTACTCGATGAGCAGTTCTTC. The chain links TRBV5-1 to TRBJ2-1; D remains ambiguous. CDR1 and CDR2 (germline): SGHRS, YFSETQ. The CDR3 runs 12 residues. V shed 4 bases and J shed 8 bases, with 10 bases lying between them.

The chain carries TRBV6-5 and TRBJ1-2; D not resolved. Germline V gives CDR1 MNHEY, CDR2 SVGAGI. Deletions cut 8 bases from V and 4 bases from J, with 5 bases between. This CDR3 contains 10 residues. The CDR3 here is CASYSYGYTF. CDR3 nucleotides: TGTGCCAGCTATAGCTATGGCTACACCTTC.

In its sample, this clonotype was seen a few times. The V and J genes are TRBV15 and TRBJ2-3; no reliable D call. The CDR3 is 12 amino acids. Trimming shortened V by 6 bases and J by 5 bases, and 9 bases separated the two germline ends. The V gene's germline CDR1 is LNHNV and CDR2 YYDKDF (reference sequence). The CDR3 reads CATSPMGDTQYF. CDR3 nucleotide sequence: TGTGCCACCAGTCCGATGGGAGATACGCAGTATTTT.

This sequence joins TRBV6-6 and TRBJ2-5; D uncertain. Germline V CDR1 and CDR2: MNHNY, SVGAGI (reference sequence). This CDR3 is built from 13 residues. Trimming took off 7 bases at V and 2 bases at J, with 11 bases between the two ends. The CDR3 protein is CASKSLSQETQYF. CDR3 DNA: TGTGCCAGCAAGTCCCTCTCACAAGAGACCCAGTACTTC.

This clonotype was observed many times. A clone one base away is much larger, so this may be a read error. The V call is TRBV27, the J call TRBJ2-6; unclear D gene. Trimming stripped 3 bases from V and 3 bases from J, with 9 bases between. Germline V gene sequence: CDR1 MNHEY, CDR2 SMNVEV (reference sequence). The CDR3 spans 15 residues. The CDR3 DNA reads as TGTGCCAGCAGTTTTGTGGCTCGTGGGGCCAACGTCCTGACTTTC. This codes for CASSFVARGANVLTF. Full variable domain (rest looked up from reference TRBV27 and TRBJ2-6): EAQVTQNPRYLITVTGKKLTVTCSQNMNHEYMSWYRQDPGLGLRQIYYSMNVEVTDKGDVPEGYKVSRKEKRNFPLILESPSPNQTSLYFCASSFVARGANVLTFGAGSRLTVL.

This clonotype has just a few counts. The V and J genes are TRBV29-1 and TRBJ2-3; D possibly matches TRBD1 or TRBD2 (5 bases each). The germline V gene has CDR1 SQVTM and CDR2 ANQGSEA. The CDR3 is 14 amino acids. With 7 bases removed from V and 0 bases from J, the gap between germline ends came to 14 bases. CDR3 amino acids: CSGWGSPSTDTQYF. Written as DNA, the CDR3 is TGCAGCGGGTGGGGGAGCCCTAGCACAGATACGCAGTATTTT.

The V call is TRBV4-1, the J call TRBJ1-2, with D possibly matching TRBD1 (5 bases). The germline V gene has CDR1 MGHRA and CDR2 YSYEKL. The CDR3 has 16 residues. Trimming cost V 4 bases and J 0 bases, with 15 bases left between them. For the CDR3, the DNA is TGCGCCAGCAGCCGATCCGGGACGGAAGCTAACTATGGCTACACCTTC. The encoded protein is CASSRSGTEANYGYTF.

The CDR3 loop reads CSARDLETEAFF. The CDR3, as DNA: TGCAGTGCTAGAGATTTAGAAACTGAAGCTTTCTTT. V is TRBV20-1 and J is TRBJ1-1, with D hard to call. Looked up from germline, CDR1 is DFQATT and CDR2 is SNEGSKA (reference sequence). Trimming shortened V by 0 bases and J by 5 bases, and 7 bases separated the two germline ends. This CDR3 contains 12 residues.